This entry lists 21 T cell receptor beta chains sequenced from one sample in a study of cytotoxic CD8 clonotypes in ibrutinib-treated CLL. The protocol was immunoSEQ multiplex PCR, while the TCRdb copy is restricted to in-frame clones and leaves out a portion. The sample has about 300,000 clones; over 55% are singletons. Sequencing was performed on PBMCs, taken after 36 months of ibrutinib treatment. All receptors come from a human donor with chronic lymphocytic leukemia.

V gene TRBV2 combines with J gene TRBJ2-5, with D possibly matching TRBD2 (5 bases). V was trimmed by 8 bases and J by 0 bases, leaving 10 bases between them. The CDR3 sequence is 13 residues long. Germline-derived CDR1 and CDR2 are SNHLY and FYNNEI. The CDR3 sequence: CASAEEDQETQYF. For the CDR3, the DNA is TGTGCCAGCGCCGAGGAGGACCAAGAGACCCAGTACTTC.

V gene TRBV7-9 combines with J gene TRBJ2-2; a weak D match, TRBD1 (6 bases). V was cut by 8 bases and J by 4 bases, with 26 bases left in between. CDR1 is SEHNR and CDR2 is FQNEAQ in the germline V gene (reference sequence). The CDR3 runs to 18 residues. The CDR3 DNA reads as TGTGCCAGCTACTTGCCCCCGGGGCAGGGGACGTCCACCGGGGAGCTGTTTTTT. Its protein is CASYLPPGQGTSTGELFF.

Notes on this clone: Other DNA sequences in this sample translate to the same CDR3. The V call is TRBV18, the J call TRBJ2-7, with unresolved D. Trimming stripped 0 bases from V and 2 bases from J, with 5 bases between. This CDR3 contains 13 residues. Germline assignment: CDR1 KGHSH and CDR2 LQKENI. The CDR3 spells CASSPPSAYEQYF. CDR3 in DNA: TGTGCCAGCTCACCACCGTCGGCCTACGAGCAGTACTTC. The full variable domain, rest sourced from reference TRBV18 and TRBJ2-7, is NAGVMQNPRHLVRRRGQEARLRCSPMKGHSHVYWYRQLPEEGLKFMVYLQKENIIDESGMPKERFSAEFPKEGPSILRIQQVVRGDSAAYFCASSPPSAYEQYFGPGTRLTVT.

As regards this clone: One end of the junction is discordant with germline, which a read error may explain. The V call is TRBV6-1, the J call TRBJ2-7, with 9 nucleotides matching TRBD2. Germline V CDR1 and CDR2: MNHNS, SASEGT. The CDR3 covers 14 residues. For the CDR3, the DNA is TGTGCCGGCAGTGAAGCGGGGGGTTTCTACGAGCAGTACTTC. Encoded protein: CAGSEAGGFYEQYF.

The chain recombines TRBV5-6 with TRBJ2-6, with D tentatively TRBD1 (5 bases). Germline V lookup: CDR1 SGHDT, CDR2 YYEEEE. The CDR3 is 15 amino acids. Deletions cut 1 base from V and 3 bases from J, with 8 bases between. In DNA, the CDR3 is TGTGCCAGCAGCTTGAGGGGTAGTGGGGCCAACGTCCTGACTTTC. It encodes CASSLRGSGANVLTF.

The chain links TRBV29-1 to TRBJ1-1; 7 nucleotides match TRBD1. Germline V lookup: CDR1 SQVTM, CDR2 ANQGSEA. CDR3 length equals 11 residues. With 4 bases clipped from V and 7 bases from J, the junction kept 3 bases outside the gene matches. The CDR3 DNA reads TGCAGCGTTGTCGGGACAGTTGAAGCTTTCTTT. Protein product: CSVVGTVEAFF.

The CDR3 protein is CATSREPRSEAFF. CDR3 DNA sequence: TGTGCCACCAGCAGAGAGCCTAGGTCTGAAGCTTTCTTT. V usage is TRBV15 and J usage is TRBJ1-1, with D unclear. This CDR3 has 13 residues. V was pared by 0 bases and J by 6 bases, with 8 bases between. Germline lookup yields CDR1 LNHNV and CDR2 YYDKDF (reference sequence).

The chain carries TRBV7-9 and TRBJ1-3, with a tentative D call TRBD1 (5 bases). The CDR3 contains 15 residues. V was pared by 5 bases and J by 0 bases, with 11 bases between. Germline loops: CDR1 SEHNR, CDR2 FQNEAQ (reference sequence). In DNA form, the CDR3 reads TGTGCCAGCAGCCTCGGGGGAATCTCTGGAAACACCATATATTTT. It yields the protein CASSLGGISGNTIYF. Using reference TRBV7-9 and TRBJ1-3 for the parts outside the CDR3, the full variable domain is DTGVSQNPRHKITKRGQNVTFRCDPISEHNRLYWYRQTLGQGPEFLTYFQNEAQLEKSRLLSDRFSAERPKGSFSTLEIQRTEQGDSAMYLCASSLGGISGNTIYFGEGSWLTVV.

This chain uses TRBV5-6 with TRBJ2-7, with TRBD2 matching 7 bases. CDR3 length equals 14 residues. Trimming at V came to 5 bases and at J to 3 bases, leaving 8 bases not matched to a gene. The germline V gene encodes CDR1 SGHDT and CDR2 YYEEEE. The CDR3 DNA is TGTGCCAGCAGGGCCGCGGGACTATACTACGAGCAGTACTTC. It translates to CASRAAGLYYEQYF.

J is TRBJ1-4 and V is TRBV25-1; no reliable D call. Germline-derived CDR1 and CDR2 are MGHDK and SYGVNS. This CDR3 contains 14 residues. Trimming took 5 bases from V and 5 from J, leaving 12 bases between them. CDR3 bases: TGTGCCAGCAGTTATAACAGCGTCAATGAAAAACTGTTTTTT. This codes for CASSYNSVNEKLFF.

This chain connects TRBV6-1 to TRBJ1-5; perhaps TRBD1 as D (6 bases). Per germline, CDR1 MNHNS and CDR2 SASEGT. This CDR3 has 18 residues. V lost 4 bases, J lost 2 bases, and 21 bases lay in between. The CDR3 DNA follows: TGTGCCAGCAGTGGACGGTGGGCGGGGGCGCGGCGCAATCAGCCCCAGCATTTT. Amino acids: CASSGRWAGARRNQPQHF.

The CDR3 nucleotides read TGCGCCAGCAGCCTTCCAGGGTATCCATCATCAGATGGAAACACCATATATTTT. Its translation is CASSLPGYPSSDGNTIYF. The V and J genes are TRBV5-1 and TRBJ1-3, with D perhaps matching TRBD1 (5 bases). Trimming pared 4 bases from V and 3 bases from J, leaving 23 bases between. The CDR3 consists of 18 residues. Germline V gene lookup returns CDR1 SGHRS and CDR2 YFSETQ.

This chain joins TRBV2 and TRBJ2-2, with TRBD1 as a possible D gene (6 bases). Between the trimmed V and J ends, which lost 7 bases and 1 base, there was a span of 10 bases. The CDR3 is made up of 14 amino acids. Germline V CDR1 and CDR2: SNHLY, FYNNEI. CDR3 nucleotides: TGTGCCAGCAAGAAGGGGGAGAACACCGGGGAGCTGTTTTTT. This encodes CASKKGENTGELFF.

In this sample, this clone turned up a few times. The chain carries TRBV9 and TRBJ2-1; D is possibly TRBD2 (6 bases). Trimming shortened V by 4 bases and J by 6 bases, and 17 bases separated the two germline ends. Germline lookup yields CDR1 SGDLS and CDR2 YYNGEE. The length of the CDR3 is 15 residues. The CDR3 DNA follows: TGTGCCAGCAGCCTCTCGAGTAGCGGCGTCAATGAGCAGTTCTTC. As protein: CASSLSSSGVNEQFF.

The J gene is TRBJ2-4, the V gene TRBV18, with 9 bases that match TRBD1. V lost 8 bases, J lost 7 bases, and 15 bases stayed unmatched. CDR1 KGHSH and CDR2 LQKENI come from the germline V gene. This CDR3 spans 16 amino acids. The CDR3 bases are TGTGCCAGCACCACCACCCTACAGGGGGCGGGTAACATTCAGTACTTC. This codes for CASTTTLQGAGNIQYF.

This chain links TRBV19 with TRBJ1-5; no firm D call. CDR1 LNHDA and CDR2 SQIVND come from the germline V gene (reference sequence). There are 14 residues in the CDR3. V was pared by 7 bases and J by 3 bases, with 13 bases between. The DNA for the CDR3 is TGTGCCAGTATCGCTCGCGGGTACAATCAGCCCCAGCATTTT. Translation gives CASIARGYNQPQHF.

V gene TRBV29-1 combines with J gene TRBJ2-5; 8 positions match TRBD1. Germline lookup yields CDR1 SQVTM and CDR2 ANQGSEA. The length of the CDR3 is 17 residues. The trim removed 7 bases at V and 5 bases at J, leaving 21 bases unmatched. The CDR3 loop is CSGREGRGRFWAETQYF. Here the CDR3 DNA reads TGCAGCGGAAGAGAGGGCAGGGGGCGCTTCTGGGCGGAGACCCAGTACTTC.

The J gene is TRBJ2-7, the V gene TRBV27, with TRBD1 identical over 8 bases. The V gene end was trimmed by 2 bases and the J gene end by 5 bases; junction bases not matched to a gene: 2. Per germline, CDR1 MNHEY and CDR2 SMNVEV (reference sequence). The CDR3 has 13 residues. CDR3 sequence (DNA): TGTGCCAGCAGTTTACAGGGGGCCCACGAGCAGTACTTC. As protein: CASSLQGAHEQYF.

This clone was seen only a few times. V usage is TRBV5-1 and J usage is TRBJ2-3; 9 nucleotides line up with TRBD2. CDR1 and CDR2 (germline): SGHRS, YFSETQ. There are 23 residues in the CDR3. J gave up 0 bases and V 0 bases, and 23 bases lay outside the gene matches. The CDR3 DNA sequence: TGCGCCAGCAGCTTGGAGGGACTAGCCTTACCAGCAAGCTGGGTCTATAGCACAGATACGCAGTATTTT. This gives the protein CASSLEGLALPASWVYSTDTQYF. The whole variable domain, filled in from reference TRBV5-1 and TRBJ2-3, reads KAGVTQTPRYLIKTRGQQVTLSCSPISGHRSVSWYQQTPGQGLQFLFEYFSETQRNKGNFPGRFSGRQFSNSRSEMNVSTLELGDSALYLCASSLEGLALPASWVYSTDTQYFGPGTRLTVL.

In DNA, the CDR3 is TGTGCCAGCAGTTTATTCGACGGGGAGCTGTTTTTT. Translating it yields CASSLFDGELFF. The chain is built from TRBV27 and TRBJ2-2; D gene unclear. Per germline, CDR1 MNHEY and CDR2 SMNVEV (reference sequence). V was cut by 1 base and J by 7 bases, with 4 bases left in between. The CDR3 extends over 12 amino acids.

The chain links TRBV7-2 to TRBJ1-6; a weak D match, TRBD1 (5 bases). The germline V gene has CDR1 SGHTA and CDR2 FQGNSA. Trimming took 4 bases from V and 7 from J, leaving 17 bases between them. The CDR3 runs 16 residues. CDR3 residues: CASSSVPQGINSPLHF. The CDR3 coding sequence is TGTGCCAGCAGCTCCGTTCCCCAGGGAATCAATTCACCCCTCCACTTT.